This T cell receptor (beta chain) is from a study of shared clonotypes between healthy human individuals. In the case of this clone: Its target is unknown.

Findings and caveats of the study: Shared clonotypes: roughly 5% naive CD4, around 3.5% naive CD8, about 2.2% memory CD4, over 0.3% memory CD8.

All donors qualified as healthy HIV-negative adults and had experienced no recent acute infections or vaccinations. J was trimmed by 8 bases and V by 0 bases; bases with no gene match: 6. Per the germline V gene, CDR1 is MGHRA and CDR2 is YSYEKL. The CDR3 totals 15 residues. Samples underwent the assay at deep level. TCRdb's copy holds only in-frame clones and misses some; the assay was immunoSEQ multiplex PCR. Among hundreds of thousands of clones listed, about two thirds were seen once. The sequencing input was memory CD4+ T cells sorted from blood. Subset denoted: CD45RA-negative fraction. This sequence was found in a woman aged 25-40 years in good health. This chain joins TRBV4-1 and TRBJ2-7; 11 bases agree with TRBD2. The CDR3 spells CASSQDETSGTKQYF. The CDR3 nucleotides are TGCGCCAGCAGCCAAGATGAGACTAGCGGGACAAAGCAGTACTTC.